These T cell receptor beta chains were read from a single sample in a study of CD8 T cells in ankylosing spondylitis. A single record per CDR3 protein comes from TCRdb applying MiXCR to the 5' RACE reads. Among approximately 35,000 distinct CDR3 sequences, 14% were seen once, and the ten largest hold around a third. Sequenced input: blood. These receptors all stem from a male donor with ankylosing spondylitis or in good health (not recorded which). Both conserved end residues are part of each CDR3. D genes are given only for firm matches. Some rows have no size entry. The others give once, few or many, or a class for an expanded clone.

clone size | D gene | J gene | V gene | CDR3 protein | CDR3 DNA
NA | NA | TRBJ2-1 | TRBV19 | CASRLATGEQFF | TGTGCCAGTAGGTTAGCTACGGGAGAGCAGTTCTTC
few | TRBD1 | TRBJ1-4 | TRBV7-9 | CASSPNRQGINEKLFF | TGTGCCAGCAGCCCGAACAGACAGGGAATTAATGAAAAACTGTTTTTT
NA | NA | TRBJ1-4 | TRBV4-1 | CASSQRTVRPPEGLFF | TGCGCCAGCAGCCAGCGGACAGTTCGGCCCCCTGAAGGACTGTTTTTT
NA | NA | TRBJ1-4 | TRBV27 | CASSLQGATNEKLFF | TGTGCCAGCAGTTTACAGGGTGCAACTAATGAAAAACTGTTTTTT
NA | TRBD1 | TRBJ2-4 | TRBV20-1 | CSANRDRGTAIQYF | TGCAGTGCTAACCGGGACAGGGGGACCGCGATTCAGTACTTC
NA | TRBD1 | TRBJ2-1 | TRBV7-9 | CASSLRGQAYNEQFF | TGTGCCAGCAGCTTGAGGGGACAGGCCTACAATGAGCAGTTCTTC
NA | TRBD1 | TRBJ2-5 | TRBV2 | CASSWDRETQYF | TGTGCCAGCAGTTGGGACAGAGAGACCCAGTACTTC
many | NA | TRBJ2-1 | TRBV7-6 | CASSLDSNEQFF | TGTGCCAGCAGCTTAGATTCCAATGAGCAGTTCTTC
many | NA | TRBJ2-1 | TRBV28 | CASSFGQYNEQFF | TGTGCCAGCAGTTTCGGGCAGTACAATGAGCAGTTCTTC
few | NA | TRBJ2-2 | TRBV12-3/TRBV12-4 | CASSFSAGANTGELFF | TGTGCCAGCAGTTTCTCGGCAGGGGCAAACACCGGGGAGCTGTTTTTT
NA | NA | TRBJ1-1 | TRBV7-3 | CASSLIGASTEAFF | TGTGCCAGCAGCTTAATTGGGGCCAGCACTGAAGCTTTCTTT
NA | NA | TRBJ2-2 | TRBV11-2 | CASNKGSGELFF | TGTGCCAGCAATAAGGGGTCCGGGGAGCTGTTTTTT
NA | NA | TRBJ2-3 | TRBV4-2 | CASSQEGTALRTDTQYF | TGTGCCAGCAGCCAAGAAGGGACTGCCCTTCGCACAGATACGCAGTATTTT
few | TRBD2 | TRBJ2-1 | TRBV6-5 | CASSRGTSGSVNEQFF | TGTGCCAGCAGCCGGGGGACTAGCGGGAGTGTCAATGAGCAGTTCTTC
few | NA | TRBJ1-4 | TRBV7-9 | CASSLEPGGEKLFF | TGTGCCAGCAGCTTAGAGCCGGGAGGTGAAAAACTGTTTTTT
few | TRBD1 | TRBJ2-5 | TRBV3-1 | CASSQARTGETQYF | TGTGCCAGCAGCCAAGCCCGGACAGGAGAGACCCAGTACTTC
few | NA | TRBJ2-4 | TRBV9 | CASSPRQGQNIQYF | TGTGCCAGCAGCCCCCGGCAGGGTCAAAACATTCAGTACTTC
many | NA | TRBJ2-2 | TRBV29-1 | CSVGKGNTGELFF | TGCAGCGTTGGAAAGGGGAACACCGGGGAGCTGTTTTTT
NA | NA | TRBJ2-2 | TRBV12-3/TRBV12-4 | CASSLGSTTNTGELFF | TGTGCCAGCAGTTTAGGCTCAACTACGAACACCGGGGAGCTGTTTTTT
few | TRBD1 | TRBJ2-7 | TRBV5-1 | CASSLGTGSNEQYF | TGCGCCAGCAGCTTGGGGACAGGGTCTAACGAGCAGTACTTC
NA | NA | TRBJ2-2 | TRBV11-2 | CASSPGEILPDGELFF | TGTGCCAGCAGCCCTGGGGAAATACTCCCAGACGGGGAGCTGTTTTTT
few | NA | TRBJ2-5 | TRBV29-1 | CSVGARETQYF | TGCAGCGTGGGGGCCAGGGAGACCCAGTACTTC
NA | NA | TRBJ2-1 | TRBV12-3/TRBV12-4 | CASSTRGNEQFF | TGTGCCAGCAGTACGAGGGGCAATGAGCAGTTCTTC
few | NA | TRBJ1-4 | TRBV5-5 | CASSWTDRGEKLFF | TGTGCCAGCAGCTGGACGGACCGTGGGGAAAAACTGTTTTTT
few | TRBD1 | TRBJ2-7 | TRBV27 | CASSLGTGEGEQYF | TGTGCCAGCAGTTTGGGGACAGGGGAAGGCGAGCAGTACTTC
NA | NA | TRBJ2-6 | TRBV7-2 | CASSFRGAAGANVLTF | TGTGCCAGCAGCTTTAGGGGCGCGGCTGGGGCCAACGTCCTGACTTTC
few | TRBD2 | TRBJ2-1 | TRBV12-3/TRBV12-4 | CASSGASGGAWDEQFF | TGTGCCAGCAGTGGTGCCAGCGGGGGGGCCTGGGATGAGCAGTTCTTC
NA | NA | TRBJ1-1 | TRBV12-3/TRBV12-4 | CASSFQGWTEAFF | TGTGCCAGCAGTTTTCAGGGATGGACTGAAGCTTTCTTT
many | NA | TRBJ2-2 | TRBV24-1 | CATSDPAGDKVTGELFF | TGTGCCACCAGTGATCCCGCAGGGGACAAAGTTACCGGGGAGCTGTTTTTT
NA | NA | TRBJ2-1 | TRBV5-1 | CASSHHWGVNEQFF | TGCGCCAGCAGCCACCACTGGGGGGTCAATGAGCAGTTCTTC
NA | NA | TRBJ2-3 | TRBV6-6 | CASSYPGSTDTQYF | TGTGCCAGCAGTTACCCGGGGAGCACAGATACGCAGTATTTT
NA | NA | TRBJ2-3 | TRBV5-1 | CASSESDTQYF | TGCGCCAGCAGCGAGTCTGATACGCAGTATTTT
NA | TRBD2 | TRBJ2-1 | TRBV7-3 | CASRPLAGEQFF | TGTGCCAGCAGACCATTAGCGGGAGAGCAGTTCTTC
NA | TRBD2 | TRBJ2-3 | TRBV27 | CASSSLAGGPTDTQYF | TGTGCCAGCAGTTCTTTAGCGGGAGGCCCCACAGATACGCAGTATTTT
NA | NA | TRBJ2-5 | TRBV7-2 | CASSLASRETQYF | TGTGCCAGCAGCTTAGCTAGTCGTGAGACCCAGTACTTC
NA | TRBD1 | TRBJ2-2 | TRBV7-2 | CASSSTGIRTGELFF | TGTGCCAGCAGCTCGACAGGGATTCGGACCGGGGAGCTGTTTTTT
few | NA | TRBJ1-5 | TRBV20-1 | CSARTEYSNQPQHF | TGCAGTGCCAGGACGGAATATAGCAATCAGCCCCAGCATTTT
NA | TRBD1 | TRBJ2-2 | TRBV5-1 | CASSPTGENTGELFF | TGCGCCAGCAGCCCCACAGGGGAGAACACCGGGGAGCTGTTTTTT
few | TRBD1 | TRBJ1-5 | TRBV20-1 | CSAKTTGGWGNQPQHF | TGCAGTGCTAAAACTACAGGGGGCTGGGGGAATCAGCCCCAGCATTTT